These 8 T cell receptor beta chains originate from one sample sequenced in a study of T cells in narcolepsy. TCRdb's table, derived via immunoSEQ multiplex PCR, lists solely in-frame clones and lacks some. The sample holds approximately 32,000 clones, about 90% seen once. Material for sequencing was CD45RA- memory CD4+ T cells from PBMCs. The receptors were gathered from a human donor with narcolepsy.

The chain carries TRBV5-1 and TRBJ2-7; 8 nucleotides match TRBD2. The CDR3 has 15 residues. The V gene end was trimmed by 4 bases and the J gene end by 1 base; junction bases not matched to a gene: 7. The germline V gene has CDR1 SGHRS and CDR2 YFSETQ. CDR3 amino acids: CASSPTGTRSYEQYF. CDR3 bases: TGCGCCAGCAGCCCGACCGGGACTAGGTCCTACGAGCAGTACTTC. Complete variable domain (other parts from reference TRBV5-1 and TRBJ2-7): KAGVTQTPRYLIKTRGQQVTLSCSPISGHRSVSWYQQTPGQGLQFLFEYFSETQRNKGNFPGRFSGRQFSNSRSEMNVSTLELGDSALYLCASSPTGTRSYEQYFGPGTRLTVT.

The V and J genes are TRBV28 and TRBJ1-2; D unclear. V was shortened by 6 bases and J by 8 bases, with 28 bases between the two germline ends. This CDR3 comprises 17 residues. The germline gives CDR1 MDHEN, CDR2 SYDVKM. Here the CDR3 reads CASRSPPLRSRSEGYTF. CDR3 nucleotides: TGTGCCAGCAGATCACCCCCTTTGAGGAGTAGGTCGGAAGGCTACACCTTC.

The V and J genes are TRBV30 and TRBJ2-7, with 9 positions matching TRBD1. There are 15 residues in the CDR3. With V trimmed by 1 base and J by 1 base, 5 bases remained unmatched. From germline, CDR1 is GTSNPN and CDR2 SVGIG (reference sequence). In DNA, the CDR3 is TGTGCCTGGAGTGATACCGGGACAGGGTCCTACGAGCAGTACTTC. This codes for CAWSDTGTGSYEQYF.

This chain joins TRBV6-6 and TRBJ2-7, with TRBD1 matching over 10 bases. Looked up from germline, CDR1 is MNHNY and CDR2 is SVGAGI (reference sequence). CDR3 size: 13 residues. The junction had 6 bases not matched to a gene; V was cut back by 6 bases and J by 7 bases. The CDR3 bases are TGTGCCAGCAGGCCCAGGACAGGGGGAGAGCAGTACTTC. Its translation is CASRPRTGGEQYF.

This clone is a singleton in its sample. The chain is built from TRBV7-2 and TRBJ2-3, with D hard to call. Germline lookup yields CDR1 SGHTA and CDR2 FQGNSA. With 5 bases removed from V and 2 bases from J, the gap between germline ends came to 11 bases. The CDR3 extends over 14 amino acids. The CDR3 reads CASSRQTNTDTQYF. CDR3 nucleotides: TGTGCCAGCAGCCGACAAACAAACACAGATACGCAGTATTTT.

V gene TRBV6-1 combines with J gene TRBJ1-6; tentative D call: TRBD1 (5 bases). The CDR3 is made up of 14 amino acids. The V gene lost 1 base and the J gene lost 6 bases, with 7 bases spanning the gap. CDR1 MNHNS and CDR2 SASEGT come from the germline V gene. The CDR3 DNA follows: TGTGCCAGCAGTGAAGTGGGGGGTAATTCACCCCTCCACTTT. Translation: CASSEVGGNSPLHF.

This chain joins TRBV7-3 and TRBJ2-7, with no clear D. V was shortened by 5 bases and J by 1 base, with 18 bases between the two germline ends. This CDR3 contains 16 residues. Germline CDR1 is SGHTA and CDR2 is FQGTGA. CDR3 sequence reads: CASSRRHSLGSYEQYF. The CDR3 DNA follows: TGTGCCAGCAGCCGTCGTCACTCACTCGGGTCCTACGAGCAGTACTTC.

The chain joins TRBV18 to TRBJ2-3; tentative D call: TRBD2 (5 bases). The germline CDR1 and CDR2 sequences are KGHSH and LQKENI. V was clipped by 3 bases and J by 2 bases, with 12 bases between them. The CDR3 consists of 15 residues. The CDR3 loop reads CASSPRIRDTDTQYF. DNA for the CDR3: TGTGCCAGCTCACCCAGGATACGGGACACAGATACGCAGTATTTT.